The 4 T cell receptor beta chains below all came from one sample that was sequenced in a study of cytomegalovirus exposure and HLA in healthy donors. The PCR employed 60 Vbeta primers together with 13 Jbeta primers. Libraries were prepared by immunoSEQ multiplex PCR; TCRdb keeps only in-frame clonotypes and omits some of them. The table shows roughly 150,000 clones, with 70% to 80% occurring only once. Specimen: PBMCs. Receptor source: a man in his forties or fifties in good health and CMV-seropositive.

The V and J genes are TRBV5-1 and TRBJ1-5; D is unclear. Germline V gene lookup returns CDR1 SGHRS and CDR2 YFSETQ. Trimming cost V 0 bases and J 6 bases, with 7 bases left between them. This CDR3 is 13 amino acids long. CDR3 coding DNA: TGCGCCAGCAGCTTGGCCGGAGGTCAGCCCCAGCATTTT. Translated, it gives CASSLAGGQPQHF.

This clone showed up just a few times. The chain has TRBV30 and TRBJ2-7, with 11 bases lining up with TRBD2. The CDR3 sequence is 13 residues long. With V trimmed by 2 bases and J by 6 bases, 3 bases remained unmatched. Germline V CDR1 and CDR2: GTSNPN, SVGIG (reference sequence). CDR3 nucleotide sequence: TGTGCCTGGAGTACTAGCGGGAGTGGCGAGCAGTACTTC. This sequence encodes CAWSTSGSGEQYF. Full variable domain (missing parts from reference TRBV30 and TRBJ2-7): SQTIHQWPATLVQPVGSPLSLECTVEGTSNPNLYWYRQAAGRGLQLLFYSVGIGQISSEVPQNLSASRPQDRQFILSSKKLLLSDSGFYLCAWSTSGSGEQYFGPGTRLTVT.

This chain's CDR3 is CASMALAYNEQFF. The CDR3 DNA reads as TGTGCCAGCATGGCTCTCGCCTACAATGAGCAGTTCTTC. J is TRBJ2-1 and V is TRBV28; D remains ambiguous. The CDR3 is 13 residues long. V was shortened by 7 bases and J by 2 bases, with 9 bases between the two germline ends. Germline V gene sequence: CDR1 MDHEN, CDR2 SYDVKM.

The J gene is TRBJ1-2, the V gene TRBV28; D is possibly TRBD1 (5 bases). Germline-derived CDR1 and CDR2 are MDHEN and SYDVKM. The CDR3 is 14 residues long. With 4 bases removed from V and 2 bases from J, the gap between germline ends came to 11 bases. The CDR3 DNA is TGTGCCAGCAGTTGGAGGGGTGTGAACTATGGCTACACCTTC. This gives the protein CASSWRGVNYGYTF.